Sequencing of this TCR beta chain was carried out in a study of cytomegalovirus exposure and HLA in healthy donors. Overall study findings and caveats: There were three CMV-associated chains whose specificity for CMV antigens was confirmed in vitro.

With 60 Vbeta and 13 Jbeta primers, the PCR was carried out. In the source study's methods: Later analysis identified roughly 82 million unique TCR beta chains, around 10 million shared. The data were produced by immunoSEQ multiplex PCR, yet TCRdb's version contains in-frame clones alone and is incomplete. D and trimming come from the DNA, and the V and J calls and clone size come from that table. The sample contains around 140,000 clones, 73% of which appear only once. Points on this clone: Its antigen is as yet unknown.

The CDR3 totals 12 residues. V was clipped by 4 bases and J by 3 bases, with 3 bases between them. Germline V gene sequence: CDR1 MGHDK, CDR2 SYGVNS. This clonotype originated in a woman under 30 in good health and CMV-seronegative. Sequencing was done on a sample of PBMCs. The chain carries TRBV25-1 and TRBJ2-2; D is unresolved. Here the CDR3 reads CASSGDTGELFF. CDR3 DNA sequence: TGTGCCAGCAGTGGAGACACCGGGGAGCTGTTTTTT. The whole variable domain, filled in from reference TRBV25-1 and TRBJ2-2, reads EADIYQTPRYLVIGTGKKITLECSQTMGHDKMYWYQQDPGMELHLIHYSYGVNSTEKGDLSSESTVSRIRTEHFPLTLESARPSHTSQYLCASSGDTGELFFGEGSRLTVL.